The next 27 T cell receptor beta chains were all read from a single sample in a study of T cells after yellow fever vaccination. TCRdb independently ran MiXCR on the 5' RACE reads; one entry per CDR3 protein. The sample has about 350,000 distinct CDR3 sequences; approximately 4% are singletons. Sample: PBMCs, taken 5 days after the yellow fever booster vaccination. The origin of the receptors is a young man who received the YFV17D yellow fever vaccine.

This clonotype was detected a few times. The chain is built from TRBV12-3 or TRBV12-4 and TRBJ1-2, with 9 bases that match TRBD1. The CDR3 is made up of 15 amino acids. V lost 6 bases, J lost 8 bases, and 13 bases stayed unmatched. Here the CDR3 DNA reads TGTGCCAGCAGCCGTGCGACAGGGGGGATAAAGGGCTACACCTTC. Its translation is CASSRATGGIKGYTF.

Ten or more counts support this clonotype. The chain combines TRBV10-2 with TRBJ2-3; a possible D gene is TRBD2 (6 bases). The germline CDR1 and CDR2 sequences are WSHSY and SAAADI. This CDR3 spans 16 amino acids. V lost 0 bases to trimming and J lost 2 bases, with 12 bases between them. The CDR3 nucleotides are TGCGCCAGCAGTGAGTCAGGAGCGGGCTTCACAGATACGCAGTATTTT. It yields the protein CASSESGAGFTDTQYF.

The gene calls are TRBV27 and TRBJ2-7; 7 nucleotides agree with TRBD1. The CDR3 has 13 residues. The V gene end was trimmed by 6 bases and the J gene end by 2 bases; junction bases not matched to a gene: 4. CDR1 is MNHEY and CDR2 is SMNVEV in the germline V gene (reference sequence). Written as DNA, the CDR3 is TGTGCCAGCAGCATGACAGGGACCTACGAGCAGTACTTC. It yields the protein CASSMTGTYEQYF.

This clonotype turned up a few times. DNA of the CDR3: TGTGCCAGCAGCCCCGGACTAGCGGGGCCCCATGAGCAGTTCTTC. It codes for CASSPGLAGPHEQFF. The J gene is TRBJ2-1, the V gene TRBV6-2 or TRBV6-3, with 12 bases matching TRBD2. V trimming: 6 bases; J trimming: 8 bases; junction bases outside the gene matches: 8. Germline V CDR1 and CDR2: MNHEY, SVGEGT. The CDR3 is 15 amino acids.

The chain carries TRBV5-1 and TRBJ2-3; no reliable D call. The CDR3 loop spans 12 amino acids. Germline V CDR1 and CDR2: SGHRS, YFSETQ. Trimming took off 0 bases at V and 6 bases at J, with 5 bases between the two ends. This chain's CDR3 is CASSLAKDTQYF. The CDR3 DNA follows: TGCGCCAGCAGCTTGGCGAAGGATACGCAGTATTTT.

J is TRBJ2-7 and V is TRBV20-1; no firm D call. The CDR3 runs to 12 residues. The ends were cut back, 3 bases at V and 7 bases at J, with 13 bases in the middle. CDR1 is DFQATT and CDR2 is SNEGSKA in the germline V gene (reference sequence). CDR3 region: CSASPARYEQYF. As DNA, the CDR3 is TGCAGTGCTAGCCCGGCCAGGTATGAGCAGTACTTC.

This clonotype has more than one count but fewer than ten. CDR3 DNA sequence: TGTGCCAGCAGCTTAGGCGAGGGTGGGTTAGCGGGATCCACAGATACGCAGTATTTT. Protein: CASSLGEGGLAGSTDTQYF. This chain joins TRBV7-2 and TRBJ2-3; 8 positions agree with TRBD2. The V and J ends lost 1 base and 2 bases, in that order; junction bases with no gene match: 14. Per germline, CDR1 SGHTA and CDR2 FQGNSA. CDR3 length: 19 amino acids.

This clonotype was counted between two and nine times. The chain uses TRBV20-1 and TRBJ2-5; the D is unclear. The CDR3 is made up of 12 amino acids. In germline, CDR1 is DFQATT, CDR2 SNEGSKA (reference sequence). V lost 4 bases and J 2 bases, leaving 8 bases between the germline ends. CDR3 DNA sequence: TGCAGTGCTAAGAAGGGACAAGAGACCCAGTACTTC. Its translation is CSAKKGQETQYF.

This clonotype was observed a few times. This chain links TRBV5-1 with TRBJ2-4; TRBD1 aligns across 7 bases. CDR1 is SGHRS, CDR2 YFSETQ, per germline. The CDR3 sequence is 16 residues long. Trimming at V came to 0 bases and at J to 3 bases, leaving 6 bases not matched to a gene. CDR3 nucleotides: TGCGCCAGCAGCTTGGGACAGGGATTGGGCAAAAACATTCAGTACTTC. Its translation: CASSLGQGLGKNIQYF.

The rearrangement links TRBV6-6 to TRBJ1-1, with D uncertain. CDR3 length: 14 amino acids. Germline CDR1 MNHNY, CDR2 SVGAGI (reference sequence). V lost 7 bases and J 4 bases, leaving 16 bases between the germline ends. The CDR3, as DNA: TGTGCCAGCACCCCGACTGATTTTCTCACTGAAGCTTTCTTT. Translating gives CASTPTDFLTEAFF.

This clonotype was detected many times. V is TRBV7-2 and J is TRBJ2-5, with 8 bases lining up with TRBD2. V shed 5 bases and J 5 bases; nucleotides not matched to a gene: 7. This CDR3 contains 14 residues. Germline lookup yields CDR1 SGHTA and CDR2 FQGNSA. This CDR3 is CASSLGGALETQYF. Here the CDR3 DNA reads TGTGCCAGCAGCCTCGGGGGGGCCTTGGAGACCCAGTACTTC. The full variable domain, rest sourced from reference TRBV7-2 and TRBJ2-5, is GAGVSQSPSNKVTEKGKDVELRCDPISGHTALYWYRQSLGQGLEFLIYFQGNSAPDKSGLPSDRFSAERTGGSVSTLTIQRTQQEDSAVYLCASSLGGALETQYFGPGTRLLVL.

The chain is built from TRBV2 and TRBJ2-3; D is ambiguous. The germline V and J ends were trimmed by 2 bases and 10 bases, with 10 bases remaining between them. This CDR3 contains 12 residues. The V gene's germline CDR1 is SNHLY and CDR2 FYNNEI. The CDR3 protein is CASSETREAQYF. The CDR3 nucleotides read TGTGCCAGCAGTGAAACGCGTGAAGCGCAGTATTTT.

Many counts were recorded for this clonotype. The CDR3 bases are TGCGCCAGCAGCTTGGCGCCCAGAAGCACAGATACGCAGTATTTT. It encodes CASSLAPRSTDTQYF. The rearrangement links TRBV5-1 to TRBJ2-3, with D unresolved. CDR1 and CDR2 (germline): SGHRS, YFSETQ. The V end was cut by 0 bases, the J end by 0 bases, with 8 bases between. This CDR3 spans 15 amino acids.

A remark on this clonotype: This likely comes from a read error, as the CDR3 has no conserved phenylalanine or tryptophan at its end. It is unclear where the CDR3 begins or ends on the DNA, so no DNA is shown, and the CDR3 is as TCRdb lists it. The CDR3 sequence is CASSESTGAGANVLSL. The gene calls are TRBV6-4 and TRBJ2-6; TRBD1 was called by the table and not checked on the DNA. Germline values: CDR1 MRHNA, CDR2 SNTAGT. The CDR3 comprises 16 residues, both ends counted.

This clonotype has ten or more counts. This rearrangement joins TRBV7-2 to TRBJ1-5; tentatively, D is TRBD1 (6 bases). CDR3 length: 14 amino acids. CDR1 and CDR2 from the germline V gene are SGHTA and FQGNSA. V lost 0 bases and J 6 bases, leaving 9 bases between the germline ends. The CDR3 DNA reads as TGTGCCAGCAGCTTAGCAGGGGGAGTTCAGCCCCAGCATTTT. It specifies CASSLAGGVQPQHF.

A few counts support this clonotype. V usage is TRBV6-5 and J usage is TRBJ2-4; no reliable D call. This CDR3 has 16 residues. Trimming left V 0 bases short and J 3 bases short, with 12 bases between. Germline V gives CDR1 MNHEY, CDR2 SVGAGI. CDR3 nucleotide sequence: TGTGCCAGCAGTTACTCCTTCAGCCGAATCAAAAACATTCAGTACTTC. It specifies CASSYSFSRIKNIQYF.

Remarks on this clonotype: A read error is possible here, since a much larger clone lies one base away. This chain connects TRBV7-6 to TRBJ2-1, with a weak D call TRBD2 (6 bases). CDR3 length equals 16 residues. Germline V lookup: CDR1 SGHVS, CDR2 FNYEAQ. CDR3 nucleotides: TGTGCCAGCAGCCCCGACAGTCGCCGGGGGTACAATGAGCTGTTCTTC. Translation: CASSPDSRRGYNELFF.

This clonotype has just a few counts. CDR3 sequence reads: CASSRRGGEETQYF. CDR3 bases: TGTGCCAGCAGCCGCAGGGGGGGGGAGGAGACCCAGTACTTC. The rearrangement links TRBV7-2 to TRBJ2-5; D is perhaps TRBD1 or TRBD2 (7 bases each). Trimming left V 5 bases short and J 5 bases short, with 15 bases between. CDR3 length: 14 amino acids. CDR1 is SGHTA, CDR2 FQGNSA, per germline.

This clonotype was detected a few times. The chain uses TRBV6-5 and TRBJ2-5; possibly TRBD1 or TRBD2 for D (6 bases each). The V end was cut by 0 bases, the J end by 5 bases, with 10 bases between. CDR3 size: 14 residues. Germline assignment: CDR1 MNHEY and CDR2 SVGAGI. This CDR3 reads CASSYSGGWETQYF. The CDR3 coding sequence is TGTGCCAGCAGTTACTCGGGGGGCTGGGAGACCCAGTACTTC.

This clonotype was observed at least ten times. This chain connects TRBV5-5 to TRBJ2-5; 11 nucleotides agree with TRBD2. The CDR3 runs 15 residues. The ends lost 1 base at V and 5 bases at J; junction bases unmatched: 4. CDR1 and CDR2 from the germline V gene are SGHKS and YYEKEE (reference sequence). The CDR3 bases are TGTGCCAGCAGCTTGAATAGCGGGGGGGCCGAGACCCAGTACTTC. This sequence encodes CASSLNSGGAETQYF.

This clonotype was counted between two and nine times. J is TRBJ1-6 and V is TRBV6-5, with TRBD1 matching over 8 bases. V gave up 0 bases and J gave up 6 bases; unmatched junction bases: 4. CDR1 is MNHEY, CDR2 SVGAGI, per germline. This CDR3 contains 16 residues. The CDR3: CASSYSLQGGNSPLHF. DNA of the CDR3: TGTGCCAGCAGTTACTCGCTACAGGGGGGTAATTCACCCCTCCACTTT.

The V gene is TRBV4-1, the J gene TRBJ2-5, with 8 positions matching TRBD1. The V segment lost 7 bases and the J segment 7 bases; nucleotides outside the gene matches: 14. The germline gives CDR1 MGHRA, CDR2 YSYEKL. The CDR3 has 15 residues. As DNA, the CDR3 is TGCGCCAGCACCCTCAACGACAGGGGAGTAGCGACCCAGTACTTC. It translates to CASTLNDRGVATQYF.

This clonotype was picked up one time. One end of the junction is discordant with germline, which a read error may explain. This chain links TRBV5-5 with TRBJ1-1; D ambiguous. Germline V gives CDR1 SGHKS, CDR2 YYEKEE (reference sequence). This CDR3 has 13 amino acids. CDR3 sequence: CSSSLYGNTEAFF. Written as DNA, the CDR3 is TGTTCCAGCAGCTTGTACGGGAACACTGAAGCTTTCTTT.

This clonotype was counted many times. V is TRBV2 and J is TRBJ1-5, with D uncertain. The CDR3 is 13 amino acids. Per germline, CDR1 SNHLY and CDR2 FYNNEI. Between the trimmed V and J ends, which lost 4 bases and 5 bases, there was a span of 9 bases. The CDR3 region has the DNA TGTGCCAGCAGTGTAGGGTCGGATCAGCCCCAGCATTTT. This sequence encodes CASSVGSDQPQHF.

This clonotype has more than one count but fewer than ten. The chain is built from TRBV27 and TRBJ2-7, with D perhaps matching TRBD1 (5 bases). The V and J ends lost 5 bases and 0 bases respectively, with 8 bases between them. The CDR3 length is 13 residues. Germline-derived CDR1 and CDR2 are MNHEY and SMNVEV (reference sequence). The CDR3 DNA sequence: TGTGCCAGCAGTCAGGGTCACTCCTACGAGCAGTACGTC. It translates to CASSQGHSYEQYV.

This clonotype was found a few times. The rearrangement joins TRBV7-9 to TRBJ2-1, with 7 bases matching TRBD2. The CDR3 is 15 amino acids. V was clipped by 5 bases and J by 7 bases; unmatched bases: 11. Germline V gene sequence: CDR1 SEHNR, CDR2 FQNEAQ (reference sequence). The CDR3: CASSLRQRGRNEQFF. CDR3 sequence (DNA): TGTGCCAGCAGCCTAAGGCAGCGGGGTCGGAATGAGCAGTTCTTC.

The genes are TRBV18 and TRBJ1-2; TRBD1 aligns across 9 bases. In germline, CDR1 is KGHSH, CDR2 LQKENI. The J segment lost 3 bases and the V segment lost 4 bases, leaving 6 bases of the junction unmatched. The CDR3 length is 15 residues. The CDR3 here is CASSQGQGNDYGYTF. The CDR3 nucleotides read TGTGCCAGCTCACAAGGACAGGGGAATGACTATGGCTACACCTTC.